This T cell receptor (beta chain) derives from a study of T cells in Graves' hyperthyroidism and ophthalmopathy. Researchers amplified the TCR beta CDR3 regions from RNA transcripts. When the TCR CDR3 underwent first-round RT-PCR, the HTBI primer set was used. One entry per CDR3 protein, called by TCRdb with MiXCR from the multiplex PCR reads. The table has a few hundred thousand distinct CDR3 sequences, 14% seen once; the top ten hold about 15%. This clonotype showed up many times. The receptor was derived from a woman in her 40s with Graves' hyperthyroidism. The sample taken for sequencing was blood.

This CDR3 is CASSFGDPRGSYNEQFF. The CDR3 DNA follows: TGTGCCAGCAGCTTCGGGGATCCCAGGGGCTCCTACAATGAGCAGTTCTTC. The chain joins TRBV7-2 to TRBJ2-1, with D tentatively TRBD1 (6 bases). Germline CDR1 reads SGHTA; CDR2 reads FQGNSA. This CDR3 region has 17 residues. V shed 3 bases and J shed 0 bases, with 15 bases lying between them.